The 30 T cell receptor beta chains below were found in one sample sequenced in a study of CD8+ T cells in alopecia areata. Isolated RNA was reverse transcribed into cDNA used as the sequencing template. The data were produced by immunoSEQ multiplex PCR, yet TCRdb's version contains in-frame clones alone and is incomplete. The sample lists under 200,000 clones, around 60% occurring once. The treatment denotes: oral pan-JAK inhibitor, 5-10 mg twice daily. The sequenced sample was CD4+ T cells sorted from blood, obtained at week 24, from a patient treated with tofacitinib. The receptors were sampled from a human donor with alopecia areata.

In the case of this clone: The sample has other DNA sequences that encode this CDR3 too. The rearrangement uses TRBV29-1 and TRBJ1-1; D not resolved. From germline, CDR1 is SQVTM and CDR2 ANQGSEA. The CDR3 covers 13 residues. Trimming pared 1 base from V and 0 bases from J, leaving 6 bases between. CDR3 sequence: CSVEGRLNTEAFF. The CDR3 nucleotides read TGCAGCGTTGAAGGCCGCCTGAACACTGAAGCTTTCTTT.

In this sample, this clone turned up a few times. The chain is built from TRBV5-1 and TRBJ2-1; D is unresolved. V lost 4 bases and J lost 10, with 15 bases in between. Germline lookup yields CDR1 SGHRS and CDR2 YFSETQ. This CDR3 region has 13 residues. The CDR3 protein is CASSLGNDGEQFF. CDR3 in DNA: TGCGCCAGCAGCCTGGGCAACGACGGGGAGCAGTTCTTC. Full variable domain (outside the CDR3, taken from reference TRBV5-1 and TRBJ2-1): KAGVTQTPRYLIKTRGQQVTLSCSPISGHRSVSWYQQTPGQGLQFLFEYFSETQRNKGNFPGRFSGRQFSNSRSEMNVSTLELGDSALYLCASSLGNDGEQFFGPGTRLTVL.

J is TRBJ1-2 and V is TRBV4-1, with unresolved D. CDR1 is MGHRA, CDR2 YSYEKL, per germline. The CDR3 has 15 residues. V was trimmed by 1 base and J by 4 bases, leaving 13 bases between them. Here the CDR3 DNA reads TGCGCCAGCAGCCAAGGGGTGGTGGTTAGCTATGGCTACACCTTC. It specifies CASSQGVVVSYGYTF.

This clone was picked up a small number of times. The CDR3 protein is CASIYDRGGQPQHF. CDR3 DNA sequence: TGTGCCAGCATATACGACAGGGGAGGTCAGCCCCAGCATTTT. This chain connects TRBV6-1 to TRBJ1-5, with TRBD1 matching 8 bases. The length of the CDR3 is 14 residues. Trimming cost V 7 bases and J 6 bases; bases outside gene matches: 8. Germline assignment: CDR1 MNHNS and CDR2 SASEGT.

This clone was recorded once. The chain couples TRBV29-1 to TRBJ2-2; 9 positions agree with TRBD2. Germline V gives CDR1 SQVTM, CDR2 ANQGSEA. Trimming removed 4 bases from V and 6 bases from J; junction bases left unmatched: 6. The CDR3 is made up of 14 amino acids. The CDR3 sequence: CSVAGGGAAGELFF. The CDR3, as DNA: TGCAGCGTTGCCGGCGGGGGGGCAGCCGGGGAGCTGTTTTTT.

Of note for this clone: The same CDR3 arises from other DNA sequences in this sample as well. CDR3 in DNA: TGCGCCAGCAGCCCAGGACAGGGGGGCTATGGCTACACCTTC. Encoded protein: CASSPGQGGYGYTF. The V call is TRBV5-1, the J call TRBJ1-2; 10 positions match TRBD1. Germline V gives CDR1 SGHRS, CDR2 YFSETQ. This CDR3 contains 14 residues. V was pared by 4 bases and J by 4 bases, with 4 bases of the junction left unmatched.

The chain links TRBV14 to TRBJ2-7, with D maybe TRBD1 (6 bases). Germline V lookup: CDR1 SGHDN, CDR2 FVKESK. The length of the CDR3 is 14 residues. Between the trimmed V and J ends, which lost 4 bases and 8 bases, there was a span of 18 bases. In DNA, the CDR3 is TGTGCCAGCAGCCCTCCAGGGGCACTACGAAAGCAGTACTTC. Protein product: CASSPPGALRKQYF.

The DNA of the CDR3 is TGTGCCTGGAGTGGGAGGAACACTGAAGCTTTCTTT. The encoded protein is CAWSGRNTEAFF. The chain employs TRBV30 and TRBJ1-1; unclear D gene. The CDR3 contains 12 residues. Germline CDR1 is GTSNPN and CDR2 is SVGIG (reference sequence). V was pared by 1 base and J by 1 base, with 4 bases between.

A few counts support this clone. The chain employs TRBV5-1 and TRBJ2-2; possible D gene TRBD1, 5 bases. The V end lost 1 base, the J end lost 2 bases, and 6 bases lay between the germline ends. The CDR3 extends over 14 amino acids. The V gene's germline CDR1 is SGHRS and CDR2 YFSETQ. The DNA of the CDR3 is TGCGCCAGCAGCTTGCAGGGTAACACCGGGGAGCTGTTTTTT. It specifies CASSLQGNTGELFF.

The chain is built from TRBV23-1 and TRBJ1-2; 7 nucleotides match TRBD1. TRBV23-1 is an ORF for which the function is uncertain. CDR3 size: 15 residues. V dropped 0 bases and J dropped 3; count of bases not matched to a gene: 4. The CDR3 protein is CASSQSRQGYYGYTF. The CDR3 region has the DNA TGCGCCAGCAGTCAATCCCGACAGGGATACTATGGCTACACCTTC.

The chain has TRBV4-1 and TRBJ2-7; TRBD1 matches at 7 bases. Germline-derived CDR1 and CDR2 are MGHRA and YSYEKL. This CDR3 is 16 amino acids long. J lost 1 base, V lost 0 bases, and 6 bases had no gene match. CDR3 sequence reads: CASSQDRQGQSYEQYF. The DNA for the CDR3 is TGCGCCAGCAGCCAAGACCGACAGGGACAATCCTACGAGCAGTACTTC.

CDR3 sequence (DNA): TGCAGCGGGATACAAGAGACCCAGTACTTC. Protein sequence: CSGIQETQYF. The genes are TRBV29-1 and TRBJ2-5; D remains ambiguous. In germline, CDR1 is SQVTM, CDR2 ANQGSEA. CDR3 length equals 10 residues. V lost 7 bases and J lost 2, with 5 bases in between.

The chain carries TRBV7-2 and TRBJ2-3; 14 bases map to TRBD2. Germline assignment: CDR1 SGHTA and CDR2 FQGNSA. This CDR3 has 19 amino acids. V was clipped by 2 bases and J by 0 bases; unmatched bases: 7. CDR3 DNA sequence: TGTGCCAGCAGCTTAAATCCGGGACTAGCGGGGGTGAGCACAGATACGCAGTATTTT. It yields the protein CASSLNPGLAGVSTDTQYF. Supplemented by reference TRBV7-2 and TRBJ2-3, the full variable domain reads GAGVSQSPSNKVTEKGKDVELRCDPISGHTALYWYRQSLGQGLEFLIYFQGNSAPDKSGLPSDRFSAERTGGSVSTLTIQRTQQEDSAVYLCASSLNPGLAGVSTDTQYFGPGTRLTVL.

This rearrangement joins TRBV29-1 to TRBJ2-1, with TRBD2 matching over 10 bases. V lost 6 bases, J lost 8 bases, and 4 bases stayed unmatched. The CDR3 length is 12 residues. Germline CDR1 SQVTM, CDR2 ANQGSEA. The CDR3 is CSVSGGAYEQFF. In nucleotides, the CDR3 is TGCAGCGTCAGCGGGGGGGCCTATGAGCAGTTCTTC.

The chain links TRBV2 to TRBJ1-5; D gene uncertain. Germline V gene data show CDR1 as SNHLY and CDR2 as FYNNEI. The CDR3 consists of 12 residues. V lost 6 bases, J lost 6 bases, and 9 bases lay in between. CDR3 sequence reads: CASRRVGQPQHF. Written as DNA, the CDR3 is TGTGCCAGCAGAAGGGTTGGTCAGCCCCAGCATTTT.

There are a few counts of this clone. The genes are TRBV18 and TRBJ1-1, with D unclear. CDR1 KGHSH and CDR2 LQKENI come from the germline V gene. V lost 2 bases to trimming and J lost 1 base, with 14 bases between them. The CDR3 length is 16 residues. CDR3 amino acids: CASSPGQPSPNTEAFF. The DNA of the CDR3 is TGTGCCAGCTCACCAGGTCAACCGTCGCCGAACACTGAAGCTTTCTTT.

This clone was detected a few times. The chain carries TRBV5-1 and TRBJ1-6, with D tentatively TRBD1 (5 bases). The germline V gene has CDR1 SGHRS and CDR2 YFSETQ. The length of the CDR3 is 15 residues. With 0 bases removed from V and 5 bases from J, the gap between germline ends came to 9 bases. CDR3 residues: CASSLGQQHNSPLHF. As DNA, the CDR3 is TGCGCCAGCAGCTTGGGACAGCAACATAATTCACCCCTCCACTTT. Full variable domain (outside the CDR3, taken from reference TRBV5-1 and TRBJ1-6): KAGVTQTPRYLIKTRGQQVTLSCSPISGHRSVSWYQQTPGQGLQFLFEYFSETQRNKGNFPGRFSGRQFSNSRSEMNVSTLELGDSALYLCASSLGQQHNSPLHFGNGTRLTVT.

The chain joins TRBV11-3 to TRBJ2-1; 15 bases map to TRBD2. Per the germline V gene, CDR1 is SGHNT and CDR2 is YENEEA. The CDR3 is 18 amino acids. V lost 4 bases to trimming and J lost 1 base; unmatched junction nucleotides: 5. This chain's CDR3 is CASSSWTSGGASYNEQFF. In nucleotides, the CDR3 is TGTGCCAGCAGCTCATGGACTAGCGGGGGGGCGTCCTACAATGAGCAGTTCTTC.

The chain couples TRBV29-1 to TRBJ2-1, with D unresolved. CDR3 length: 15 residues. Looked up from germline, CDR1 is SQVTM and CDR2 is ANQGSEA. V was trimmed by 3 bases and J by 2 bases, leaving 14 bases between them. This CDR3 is CSVEGLLRTYNEQFF. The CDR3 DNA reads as TGCAGCGTTGAGGGGTTGTTGCGGACCTACAATGAGCAGTTCTTC.

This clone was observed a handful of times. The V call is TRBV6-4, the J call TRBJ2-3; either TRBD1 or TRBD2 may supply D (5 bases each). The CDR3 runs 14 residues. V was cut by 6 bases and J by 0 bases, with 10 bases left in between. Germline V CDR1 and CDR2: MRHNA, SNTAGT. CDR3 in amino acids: CASSQGASTDTQYF. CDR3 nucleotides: TGTGCCAGCAGCCAGGGAGCTAGCACAGATACGCAGTATTTT.

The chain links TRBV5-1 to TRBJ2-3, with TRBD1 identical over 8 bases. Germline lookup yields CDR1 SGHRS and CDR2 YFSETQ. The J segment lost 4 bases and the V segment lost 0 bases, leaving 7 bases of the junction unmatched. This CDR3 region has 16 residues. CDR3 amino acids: CASSLARTGNADTQYF. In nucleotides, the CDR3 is TGCGCCAGCAGCTTGGCGCGGACAGGGAATGCAGATACGCAGTATTTT.

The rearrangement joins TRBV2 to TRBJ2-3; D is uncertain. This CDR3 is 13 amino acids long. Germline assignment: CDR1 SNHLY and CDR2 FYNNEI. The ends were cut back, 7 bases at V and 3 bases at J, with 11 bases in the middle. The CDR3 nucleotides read TGTGCCAGCAACAAAAAGGTGACAGATACGCAGTATTTT. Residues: CASNKKVTDTQYF. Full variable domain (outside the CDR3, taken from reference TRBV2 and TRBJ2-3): EPEVTQTPSHQVTQMGQEVILRCVPISNHLYFYWYRQILGQKVEFLVSFYNNEISEKSEIFDDQFSVERPDGSNFTLKIRSTKLEDSAMYFCASNKKVTDTQYFGPGTRLTVL.

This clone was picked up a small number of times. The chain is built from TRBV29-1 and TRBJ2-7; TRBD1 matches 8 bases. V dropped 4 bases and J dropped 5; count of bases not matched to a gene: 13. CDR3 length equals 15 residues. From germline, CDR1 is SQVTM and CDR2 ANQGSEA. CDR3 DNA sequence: TGCAGCGTTGTCCCACGGGGCAGGGGGCACGACGAGCAGTACTTC. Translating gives CSVVPRGRGHDEQYF.

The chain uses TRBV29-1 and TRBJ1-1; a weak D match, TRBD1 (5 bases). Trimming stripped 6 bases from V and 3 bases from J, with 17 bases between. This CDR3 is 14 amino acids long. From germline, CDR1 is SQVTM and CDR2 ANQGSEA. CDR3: CSVPTQGWDTEAFF. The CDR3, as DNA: TGCAGCGTCCCAACCCAGGGATGGGACACTGAAGCTTTCTTT.

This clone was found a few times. The CDR3 DNA reads TGTGCCAGTACCATGGACAATACTAGCACAGATACGCAGTATTTT. This gives the protein CASTMDNTSTDTQYF. The genes are TRBV7-9 and TRBJ2-3; a weak D match, TRBD1 (5 bases). Per the germline V gene, CDR1 is SEHNR and CDR2 is FQNEAQ (reference sequence). The CDR3 is made up of 15 amino acids. Trimming took 9 bases from V and 0 from J, leaving 16 bases between them.

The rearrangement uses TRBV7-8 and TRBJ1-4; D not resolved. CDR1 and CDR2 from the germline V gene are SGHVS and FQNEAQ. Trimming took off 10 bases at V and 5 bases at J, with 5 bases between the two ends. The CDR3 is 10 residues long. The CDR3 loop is CATINEKLFF. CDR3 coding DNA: TGTGCCACCATCAATGAAAAACTGTTTTTT.

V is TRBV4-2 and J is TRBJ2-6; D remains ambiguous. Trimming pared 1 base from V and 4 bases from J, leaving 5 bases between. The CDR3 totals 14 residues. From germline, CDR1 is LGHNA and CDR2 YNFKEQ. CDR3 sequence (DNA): TGTGCCAGCAGCCAAGTGGGCGGGGCCAACGTCCTGACTTTC. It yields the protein CASSQVGGANVLTF.

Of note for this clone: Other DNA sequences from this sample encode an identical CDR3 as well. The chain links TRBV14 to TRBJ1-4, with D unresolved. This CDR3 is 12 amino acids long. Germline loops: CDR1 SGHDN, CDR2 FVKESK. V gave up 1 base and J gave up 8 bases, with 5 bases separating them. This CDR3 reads CASSQAGEKLFF. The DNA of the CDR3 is TGTGCCAGCAGCCAAGCGGGGGAAAAACTGTTTTTT.

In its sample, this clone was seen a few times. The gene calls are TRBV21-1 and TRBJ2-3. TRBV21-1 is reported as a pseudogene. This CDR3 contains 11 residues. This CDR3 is CASSTTDTQYF. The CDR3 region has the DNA TGTGCCAGCAGTACCACAGATACGCAGTATTTT.

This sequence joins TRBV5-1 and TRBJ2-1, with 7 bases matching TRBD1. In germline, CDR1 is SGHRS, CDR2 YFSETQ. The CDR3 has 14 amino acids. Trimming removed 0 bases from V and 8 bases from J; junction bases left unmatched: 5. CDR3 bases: TGCGCCAGCAGCTTGGGACAGGGTGGCGATGAGCAGTTCTTC. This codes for CASSLGQGGDEQFF.